This TCR beta chain was identified during a study of cytotoxic CD8 clonotypes in ibrutinib-treated CLL. Study-level background: Across the patients, some ten were relapsed/refractory, more than 14 treatment-naive and 17 to 18 IGHV unmutated.

This CDR3 is built from 14 residues. The germline V gene encodes CDR1 MNHEY and CDR2 SMNVEV (reference sequence). V shed 6 bases, J shed 5 bases, and the junction held 6 bases outside the gene matches. Study-wide points: Ibrutinib response saw clonality rise, and progression saw it return toward baseline. Starting clonality was above that of age-matched healthy donors and tracked circulating CD8+ T-cell counts.

Measured with immunoSEQ multiplex PCR; TCRdb has only the in-frame clones, and not every one. The sample consists of about 34,000 clones, almost 70% of them appearing once. To note about this clone: Its antigen is undetermined.

The chain links TRBV27 to TRBJ2-7; 11 nucleotides agree with TRBD2. The sequencing used PBMCs, collected before ibrutinib treatment. The sequence was obtained from a human donor with chronic lymphocytic leukemia. CDR3 sequence reads: CASRIAGGVDEQYF. The CDR3 DNA reads TGTGCCAGCAGGATAGCGGGAGGGGTTGACGAGCAGTACTTC.